This T cell receptor beta chain was obtained from a study of cytomegalovirus exposure and HLA in healthy donors. This PCR relied on a set of 60 Vbeta primers and 13 Jbeta primers. Measured with immunoSEQ multiplex PCR; TCRdb has only the in-frame clones, and not every one. The table lists some 150,000 clones, approximately 80% of them singletons. From germline, CDR1 is SGHRS and CDR2 YFSETQ. V was pared by 0 bases and J by 0 bases, with 7 bases between. CDR3 size: 15 residues. With respect to this clone: Other DNA sequences from this sample encode an identical CDR3 as well.

Sequencing was performed on PBMCs. The chain uses TRBV5-1 and TRBJ2-1; no definite D call. The source is a woman aged 45-65 years in good health and CMV-seropositive. The CDR3 sequence: CASSLGTSSYNEQFF. CDR3 coding DNA: TGCGCCAGCAGCTTGGGAACAAGCTCCTACAATGAGCAGTTCTTC.